The next 27 T cell receptor beta chains were all read from a single sample in a study of shared clonotypes between healthy human individuals. Sequencing was performed with immunoSEQ multiplex PCR; in TCRdb, only in-frame clones are kept and a portion is missing. This table holds 450,000 or so clones, over 60% found once. The source material was PBMCs. These receptors were taken from a woman aged 40 to 50 in good health. Some clones in this sample may be carry-over from other donors' samples.

This chain joins TRBV5-6 and TRBJ2-7; D is uncertain. The CDR3 sequence is 13 residues long. V was shortened by 1 base and J by 4 bases, with 9 bases between the two germline ends. CDR1 is SGHDT, CDR2 YYEEEE, per germline. CDR3 amino acids: CASSLRRDYEQYF. In DNA, the CDR3 is TGTGCCAGCAGCTTGAGAAGGGATTACGAGCAGTACTTC.

V is TRBV5-1 and J is TRBJ2-7; 9 nucleotides align to TRBD1. The germline CDR1 and CDR2 sequences are SGHRS and YFSETQ. V trimming: 0 bases; J trimming: 6 bases; junction bases outside the gene matches: 13. The CDR3 totals 17 residues. CDR3 nucleotide sequence: TGCGCCAGCAGCTTGGTATTGGGACAGGGATTGTCTAGCGAGCAGTACTTC. As protein: CASSLVLGQGLSSEQYF.

For this clone: This is likely an artifact of a read error, given a far larger clone one base away. The sample has other DNA sequences that encode this CDR3 too. The chain is built from TRBV28 and TRBJ2-2; D may be TRBD1 (5 bases). Germline-derived CDR1 and CDR2 are MDHEN and SYDVKM. The CDR3 sequence is 14 residues long. With 6 bases removed from V and 8 bases from J, the gap between germline ends came to 16 bases. CDR3 coding DNA: TGTGCCAGCAGATATCTCCTTGGGGCTGGGGAGCTGTTTTTT. As protein: CASRYLLGAGELFF.

This chain joins TRBV7-3 and TRBJ1-3; D may be TRBD1 (5 bases). Trimming stripped 5 bases from V and 1 base from J, with 12 bases between. Germline V gives CDR1 SGHTA, CDR2 FQGTGA. This CDR3 region has 15 residues. CDR3 residues: CASSPEGRSGNTIYF. CDR3 DNA: TGTGCCAGCAGCCCTGAGGGACGGTCTGGAAACACCATATATTTT.

On this clone itself: This is likely an artifact of a read error, given a far larger clone one base away. The J gene is TRBJ1-1, the V gene TRBV29-1; D is ambiguous. This CDR3 is built from 9 residues. Trimming took off 7 bases at V and 3 bases at J, with 3 bases between the two ends. Germline V gene sequence: CDR1 SQVTM, CDR2 ANQGSEA. The CDR3 nucleotides are TGCAGCGCTGACACTGAAGCTTTCTTT. This codes for CSADTEAFF.

The V call is TRBV5-1, the J call TRBJ1-5, with TRBD1 matching over 7 bases. The CDR3 sequence is 17 residues long. Germline-derived CDR1 and CDR2 are SGHRS and YFSETQ. Trimming removed 5 bases from V and 0 bases from J; junction bases left unmatched: 11. The CDR3 DNA reads as TGCGCCAGCAGTCCCGGGACAGAAACCTATAGCAATCAGCCCCAGCATTTT. This encodes CASSPGTETYSNQPQHF.

To note about this clone: This probably arose from a read error, given a far larger clone one base away. This chain connects TRBV11-2 to TRBJ2-4; D uncertain. Judging by the DNA end, TRBJ2-3 fits better; the J call may be wrong. Germline-derived CDR1 and CDR2 are SGHAT and FQNNGV. CDR3 length: 12 residues. The CDR3 loop reads CASSLGTDTQYF. In DNA, the CDR3 is TGTGCCAGCAGCTTAGGTACTGATACGCAGTATTTT.

The chain joins TRBV7-6 to TRBJ2-1; D not resolved. V was clipped by 1 base and J by 8 bases, with 3 bases between them. The CDR3 is 11 amino acids. In germline, CDR1 is SGHVS, CDR2 FNYEAQ. CDR3 protein: CASSLGHEQFF. In DNA form, the CDR3 reads TGTGCCAGCAGCTTAGGTCATGAGCAGTTCTTC. The full variable domain, its missing parts supplied by reference TRBV7-6 and TRBJ2-1, is GAGVSQSPRYKVTKRGQDVALRCDPISGHVSLYWYRQALGQGPEFLTYFNYEAQQDKSGLPNDRFSAERPEGSISTLTIQRTEQRDSAMYRCASSLGHEQFFGPGTRLTVL.

About this clone itself: This likely came from a read error, as a far larger clone is one base away. This chain links TRBV30 with TRBJ2-2; D is undetermined. Trimming pared 5 bases from V and 2 bases from J, leaving 12 bases between. Germline V lookup: CDR1 GTSNPN, CDR2 SVGIG (reference sequence). The CDR3 sequence is 14 residues long. The CDR3 coding sequence is TGTGCCTGGGGAGCCGGTGTAAACACCGGGGAGCTGTTTTTT. This sequence encodes CAWGAGVNTGELFF. Combining the CDR3 with reference TRBV30 and TRBJ2-2 gives the whole variable domain SQTIHQWPATLVQPVGSPLSLECTVEGTSNPNLYWYRQAAGRGLQLLFYSVGIGQISSEVPQNLSASRPQDRQFILSSKKLLLSDSGFYLCAWGAGVNTGELFFGEGSRLTVL.

The rearrangement joins TRBV4-3 to TRBJ2-7, with D tentatively TRBD1 (7 bases). V dropped 4 bases and J dropped 2 bases, with 15 bases sitting between them. CDR1 is LGHNA, CDR2 YSLEER, per germline. The CDR3 spans 15 residues. DNA of the CDR3: TGCGCCAGCAGCCCAGGGGCGGGACAGACCTACGAGCAGTACTTC. Translation: CASSPGAGQTYEQYF.

This clone was detected only a few times. The rearrangement uses TRBV5-1 and TRBJ2-7; tentatively, D is TRBD2 (7 bases). The CDR3 extends over 13 amino acids. Per the germline V gene, CDR1 is SGHRS and CDR2 is YFSETQ. The V end lost 6 bases, the J end lost 4 bases, and 14 bases lay between the germline ends. CDR3 bases: TGCGCCAGCACCCTAAGGGGGGGATACGAGCAGTACTTC. Translation gives CASTLRGGYEQYF. Supplemented by reference TRBV5-1 and TRBJ2-7, the full variable domain reads KAGVTQTPRYLIKTRGQQVTLSCSPISGHRSVSWYQQTPGQGLQFLFEYFSETQRNKGNFPGRFSGRQFSNSRSEMNVSTLELGDSALYLCASTLRGGYEQYFGPGTRLTVT.

This sequence joins TRBV7-9 and TRBJ2-1; no clear D gene. The CDR3 consists of 14 residues. Per germline, CDR1 SEHNR and CDR2 FQNEAQ (reference sequence). Trimming removed 4 bases at V and 1 base at J, with 8 bases between. The CDR3 DNA reads TGTGCCAGCAGCTCTCCGGAATCCTACAATGAGCAGTTCTTC. Amino acid sequence: CASSSPESYNEQFF.

The V gene is TRBV7-2, the J gene TRBJ2-1, with 9 bases identical to TRBD2. Germline trimming cut 5 bases from V and 9 bases from J; bases unmatched to any gene: 11. This CDR3 is built from 15 residues. Germline CDR1 is SGHTA and CDR2 is FQGNSA. CDR3 protein: CASSPQGGREGEQFF. CDR3 nucleotide sequence: TGTGCCAGCAGCCCGCAGGGAGGGCGGGAGGGTGAGCAGTTCTTC. Full variable domain (missing parts from reference TRBV7-2 and TRBJ2-1): GAGVSQSPSNKVTEKGKDVELRCDPISGHTALYWYRQSLGQGLEFLIYFQGNSAPDKSGLPSDRFSAERTGGSVSTLTIQRTQQEDSAVYLCASSPQGGREGEQFFGPGTRLTVL.

Worth noting for this clone: One end of the junction varies from germline; a read error may be responsible. This chain uses TRBV7-3 with TRBJ2-3, with TRBD2 matching 11 bases. CDR1 SGHTA and CDR2 FQGTGA come from the germline V gene. The CDR3 length is 15 residues. CDR3 coding DNA: TGTGCCAGCAGCGCGGGACTAGCGGACACAGGTACGCAGTATTTT. Translating gives CASSAGLADTGTQYF.

This clone appeared once. V gene TRBV7-8 combines with J gene TRBJ1-2; weak D call: TRBD1 (5 bases). Germline CDR1 reads SGHVS; CDR2 reads FQNEAQ. The CDR3 runs to 12 residues. V was clipped by 2 bases and J by 8 bases, with 9 bases between them. The CDR3 region is CASSLREGGYTF. CDR3 nucleotide sequence: TGTGCCAGCAGCTTACGTGAGGGGGGCTACACCTTC.

The rearrangement uses TRBV2 and TRBJ2-7; TRBD2 agrees at 9 bases. In germline, CDR1 is SNHLY, CDR2 FYNNEI. CDR3 length equals 14 residues. The J segment lost 5 bases and the V segment lost 4 bases, leaving 6 bases of the junction unmatched. The CDR3 DNA follows: TGTGCCAGCAGTGGGTTAGCGGGAGTTAACGAGCAGTACTTC. Its protein is CASSGLAGVNEQYF.

Concerning this clone itself: The junction departs from the called germline gene at one end, perhaps through a read error. The rearrangement joins TRBV6-6 to TRBJ2-1; 7 positions match TRBD2. The CDR3 runs to 16 residues. Germline lookup yields CDR1 MNHNY and CDR2 SVGAGI (reference sequence). CDR3 in amino acids: CASSPSREMSYNEQFF. Written as DNA, the CDR3 is TGTGCGAGCAGCCCGTCGCGGGAGATGTCCTACAATGAGCAGTTCTTC.

The V and J genes are TRBV7-6 and TRBJ1-2; no clear D. Germline V gene sequence: CDR1 SGHVS, CDR2 FNYEAQ. Trimming took 6 bases from V and 2 from J, leaving 10 bases between them. The length of the CDR3 is 13 residues. This CDR3 reads CASRKDKNYGYTF. The CDR3 bases are TGTGCCAGCAGAAAAGACAAGAACTATGGCTACACCTTC.

The rearrangement uses TRBV7-2 and TRBJ2-3; D gene ambiguous. Germline V gene sequence: CDR1 SGHTA, CDR2 FQGNSA. The CDR3 runs 11 residues. V lost 5 bases to trimming and J lost 6 bases, with 6 bases between them. CDR3 sequence reads: CASSPADTQYF. In nucleotides, the CDR3 is TGTGCCAGCAGCCCCGCCGATACGCAGTATTTT.

A single count supports this clone. The rearrangement joins TRBV30 to TRBJ2-1, with 9 bases lining up with TRBD2. There are 12 residues in the CDR3. Germline assignment: CDR1 GTSNPN and CDR2 SVGIG (reference sequence). Trimming at V came to 4 bases and at J to 9 bases, leaving 4 bases not matched to a gene. Here the CDR3 reads CAWTSGTIEQFF. The CDR3 DNA reads as TGTGCCTGGACTAGCGGGACGATTGAGCAGTTCTTC.

The V and J genes are TRBV5-6 and TRBJ2-1; 9 bases fit TRBD1. Losses at the gene ends were 1 base for V and 10 bases for J; bases not matched to a gene: 3. The CDR3 covers 13 residues. The germline CDR1 and CDR2 sequences are SGHDT and YYEEEE. The CDR3 reads CASSLWDRVEQFF. DNA for the CDR3: TGTGCCAGCAGCTTGTGGGACAGGGTAGAGCAGTTCTTC.

A word on this clone: Other nucleotide sequences in the sample specify the same CDR3. The V and J genes are TRBV6-4 and TRBJ1-5; perhaps TRBD1 as D (6 bases). The CDR3 contains 14 residues. Germline CDR1 reads MRHNA; CDR2 reads SNTAGT. Trimming took off 0 bases at V and 5 bases at J, with 8 bases between the two ends. CDR3 nucleotides: TGTGCCAGCAGTGACTCGGCAGGGGATCAGCCCCAGCATTTT. Its translation: CASSDSAGDQPQHF.

The chain recombines TRBV7-9 with TRBJ2-7; D is unclear. CDR1 and CDR2 (germline): SEHNR, FQNEAQ (reference sequence). This CDR3 has 12 amino acids. V lost 4 bases and J lost 4, with 8 bases in between. CDR3 residues: CASSYSLYEQYF. The CDR3 DNA sequence: TGTGCCAGCAGCTACAGCTTATACGAGCAGTACTTC. The whole variable domain, filled in from reference TRBV7-9 and TRBJ2-7, reads DTGVSQNPRHKITKRGQNVTFRCDPISEHNRLYWYRQTLGQGPEFLTYFQNEAQLEKSRLLSDRFSAERPKGSFSTLEIQRTEQGDSAMYLCASSYSLYEQYFGPGTRLTVT.

CDR3 nucleotides: TGCGCCAGCAGCTTAGACGGACAGTTCAACTATGGCTACACCTTC. It is translated as CASSLDGQFNYGYTF. The J gene is TRBJ1-2, the V gene TRBV5-1, with D possibly being TRBD1 (6 bases). This CDR3 has 15 residues. Germline V gene data show CDR1 as SGHRS and CDR2 as YFSETQ. Trimming cost V 2 bases and J 2 bases, with 13 bases left between them.

As to this clone: The sample holds other DNA sequences that translate to the same CDR3. This chain uses TRBV29-1 with TRBJ2-1, with TRBD2 matching 10 bases. The germline V gene encodes CDR1 SQVTM and CDR2 ANQGSEA. The CDR3 contains 13 residues. Trimming cost V 4 bases and J 4 bases; bases outside gene matches: 1. CDR3 sequence: CSVAAGGYNEQFF. CDR3 in DNA: TGCAGCGTTGCAGCGGGAGGGTACAATGAGCAGTTCTTC.

The chain employs TRBV6-1 and TRBJ2-7; 8 positions match TRBD2. V shed 4 bases and J 2 bases; nucleotides not matched to a gene: 7. Per the germline V gene, CDR1 is MNHNS and CDR2 is SASEGT. The CDR3 runs 15 residues. The chain's CDR3 is CASSGAPGLAYEQYF. The DNA of the CDR3 is TGTGCCAGCAGTGGGGCTCCGGGACTAGCCTACGAGCAGTACTTC.

Worth noting for this clone: This may stem from a read error, because a much larger clone lies one nucleotide away. The same CDR3 also results from other DNA sequences found in this sample. The CDR3 loop is CAISSRSDTEAFF. The CDR3 coding sequence is TGTGCAATCAGTTCCCGGTCGGACACTGAAGCTTTCTTT. The V and J genes are TRBV10-3 and TRBJ1-1; D remains unclear. This CDR3 region has 13 residues. The germline gives CDR1 ENHRY, CDR2 SYGVKD.